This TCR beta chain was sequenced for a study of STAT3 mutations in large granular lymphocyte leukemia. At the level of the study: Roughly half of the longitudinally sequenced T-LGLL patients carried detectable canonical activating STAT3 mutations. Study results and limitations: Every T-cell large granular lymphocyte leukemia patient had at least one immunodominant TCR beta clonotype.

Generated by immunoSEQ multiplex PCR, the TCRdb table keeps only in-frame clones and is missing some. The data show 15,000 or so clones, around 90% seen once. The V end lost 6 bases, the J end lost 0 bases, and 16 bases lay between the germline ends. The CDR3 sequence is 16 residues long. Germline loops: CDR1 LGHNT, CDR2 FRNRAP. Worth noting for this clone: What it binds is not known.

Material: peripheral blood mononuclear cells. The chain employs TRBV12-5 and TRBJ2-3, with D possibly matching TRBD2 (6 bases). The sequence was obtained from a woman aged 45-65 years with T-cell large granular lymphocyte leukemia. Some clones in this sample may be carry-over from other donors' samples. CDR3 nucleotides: TGTGCTAGTGGACCGGGACTCCTCCAAAGCACAGATACGCAGTATTTT. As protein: CASGPGLLQSTDTQYF. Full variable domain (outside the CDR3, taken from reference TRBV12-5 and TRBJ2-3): DARVTQTPRHKVTEMGQEVTMRCQPILGHNTVFWYRQTMMQGLELLAYFRNRAPLDDSGMPKDRFSAEMPDATLATLKIQPSEPRDSAVYFCASGPGLLQSTDTQYFGPGTRLTVL.